This TCR beta chain came from a study of blood T cells in healthy people across ages. Overall study context: Template-switching capture recovered about one barcoded beta molecule per two T cells.

Alongside a J-beta primer mix, a sample-barcoded 5' primer served in a second PCR lasting roughly 6 to 11 cycles. MiXCR, run by TCRdb on the 5' RACE reads, gives a single entry per CDR3 protein. The sample lists over 750,000 distinct CDR3 sequences, just under 25% occurring once. These same data were also listed under a study on T cells of mothers and their children. That study reports: Around 3 million TCR beta reads per child versus over 10 million per mother.

The origin of this receptor is a boy aged 5-17 years in good health. Sample: blood.

The CDR3 DNA is TGCGCCAGCAGCCGGACAGGGACGGGCGAGCAGTACTTC. Translated: CASSRTGTGEQYF. The genes are TRBV5-1 and TRBJ2-7; 8 positions match TRBD1. V shed 4 bases, J shed 6 bases, and the junction held 6 bases outside the gene matches. The CDR3 covers 13 residues. The V gene's germline CDR1 is SGHRS and CDR2 YFSETQ.